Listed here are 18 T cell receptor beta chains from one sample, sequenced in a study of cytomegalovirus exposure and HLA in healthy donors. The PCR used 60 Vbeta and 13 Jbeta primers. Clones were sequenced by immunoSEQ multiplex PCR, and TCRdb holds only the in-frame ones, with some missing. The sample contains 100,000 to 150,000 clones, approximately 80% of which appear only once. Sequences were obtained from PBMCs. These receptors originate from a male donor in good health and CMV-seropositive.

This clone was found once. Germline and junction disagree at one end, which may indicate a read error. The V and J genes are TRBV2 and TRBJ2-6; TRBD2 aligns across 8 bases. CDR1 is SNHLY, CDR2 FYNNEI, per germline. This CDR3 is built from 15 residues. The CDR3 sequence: CASSLSGSGANGLTF. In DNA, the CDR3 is TGTGCCAGCAGTCTAAGCGGGAGTGGGGCCAACGGCCTGACTTTC.

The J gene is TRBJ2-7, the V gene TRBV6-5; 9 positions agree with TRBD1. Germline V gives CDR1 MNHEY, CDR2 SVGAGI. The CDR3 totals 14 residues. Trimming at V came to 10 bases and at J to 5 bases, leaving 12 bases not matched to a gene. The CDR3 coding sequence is TGTGCCACCAAAGGTATAGGGACAGGGAACGAGCAGTACTTC. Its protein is CATKGIGTGNEQYF.

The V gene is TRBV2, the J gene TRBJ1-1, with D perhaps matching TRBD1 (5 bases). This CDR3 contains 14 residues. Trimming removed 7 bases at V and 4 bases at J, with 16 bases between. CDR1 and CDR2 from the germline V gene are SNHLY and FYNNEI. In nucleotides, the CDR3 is TGTGCCAGCAAACAGGACCCGCGGATCACTGAAGCTTTCTTT. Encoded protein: CASKQDPRITEAFF.

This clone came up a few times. CDR3 DNA: TGTGCCAGCAGTTACTCGAGTGGAGATACGCAGTATTTT. It is translated as CASSYSSGDTQYF. The V and J genes are TRBV6-5 and TRBJ2-3; D not resolved. The CDR3 totals 13 residues. The germline CDR1 and CDR2 sequences are MNHEY and SVGAGI. Trimming took 0 bases from V and 5 from J, leaving 6 bases between them.

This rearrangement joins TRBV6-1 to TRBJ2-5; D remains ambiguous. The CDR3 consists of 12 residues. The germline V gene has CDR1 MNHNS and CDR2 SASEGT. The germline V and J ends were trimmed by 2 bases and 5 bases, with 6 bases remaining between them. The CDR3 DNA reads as TGTGCCAGCAGTGAATACGGGGAGACCCAGTACTTC. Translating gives CASSEYGETQYF.

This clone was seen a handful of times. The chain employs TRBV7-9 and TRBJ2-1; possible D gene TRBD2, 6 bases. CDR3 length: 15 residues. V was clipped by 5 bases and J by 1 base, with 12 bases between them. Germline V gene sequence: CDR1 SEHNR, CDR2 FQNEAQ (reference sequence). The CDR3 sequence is CASSIRDSSYNEQFF. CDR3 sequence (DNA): TGTGCCAGCAGCATCCGGGACTCTTCCTACAATGAGCAGTTCTTC. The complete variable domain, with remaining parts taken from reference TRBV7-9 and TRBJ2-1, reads DTGVSQNPRHKITKRGQNVTFRCDPISEHNRLYWYRQTLGQGPEFLTYFQNEAQLEKSRLLSDRFSAERPKGSFSTLEIQRTEQGDSAMYLCASSIRDSSYNEQFFGPGTRLTVL.

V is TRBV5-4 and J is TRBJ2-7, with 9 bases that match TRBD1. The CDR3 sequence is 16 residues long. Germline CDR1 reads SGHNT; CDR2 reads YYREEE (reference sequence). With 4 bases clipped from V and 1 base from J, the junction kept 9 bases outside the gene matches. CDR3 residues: CASSPSGTGRSYEQYF. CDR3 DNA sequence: TGTGCCAGCAGCCCAAGTGGGACAGGGCGTTCCTACGAGCAGTACTTC.

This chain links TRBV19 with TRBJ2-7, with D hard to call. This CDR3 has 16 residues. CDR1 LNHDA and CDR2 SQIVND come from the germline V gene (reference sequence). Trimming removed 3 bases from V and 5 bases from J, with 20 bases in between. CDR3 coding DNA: TGTGCCAGTAGTATGGTTCGGGTGCTCAAACCCCACGAGCAGTACTTC. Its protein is CASSMVRVLKPHEQYF.

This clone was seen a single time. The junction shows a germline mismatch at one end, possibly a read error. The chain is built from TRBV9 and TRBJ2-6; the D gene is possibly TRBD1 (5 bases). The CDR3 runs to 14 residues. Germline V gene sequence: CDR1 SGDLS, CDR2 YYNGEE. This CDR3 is CASSVTSGANGLTF. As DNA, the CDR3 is TGTGCCAGCAGCGTTACCTCTGGGGCCAACGGCCTGACTTTC.

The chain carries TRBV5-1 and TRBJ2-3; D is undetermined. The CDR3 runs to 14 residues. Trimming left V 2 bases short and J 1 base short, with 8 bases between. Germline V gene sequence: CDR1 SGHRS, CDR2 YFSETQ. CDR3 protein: CASSLRGGTDTQYF. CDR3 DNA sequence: TGCGCCAGCAGCTTACGAGGAGGCACAGATACGCAGTATTTT.

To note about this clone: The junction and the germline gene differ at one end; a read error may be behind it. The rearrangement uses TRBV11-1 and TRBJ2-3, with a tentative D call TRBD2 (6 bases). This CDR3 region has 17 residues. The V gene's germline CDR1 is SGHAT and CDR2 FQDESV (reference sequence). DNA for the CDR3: TGTGCCAGCAGCTTAGCGAGGAGGAGGGCCTCCGCAGATGCGCAGTATTTT. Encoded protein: CASSLARRRASADAQYF.

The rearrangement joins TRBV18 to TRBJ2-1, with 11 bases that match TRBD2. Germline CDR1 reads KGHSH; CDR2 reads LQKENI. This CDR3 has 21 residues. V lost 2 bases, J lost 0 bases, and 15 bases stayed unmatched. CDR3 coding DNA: TGTGCCAGCTCACCAACAGCCCCCGGACTAGCGGGTATAAGCTCCTACAATGAGCAGTTCTTC. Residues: CASSPTAPGLAGISSYNEQFF. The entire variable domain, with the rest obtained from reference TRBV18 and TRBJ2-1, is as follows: NAGVMQNPRHLVRRRGQEARLRCSPMKGHSHVYWYRQLPEEGLKFMVYLQKENIIDESGMPKERFSAEFPKEGPSILRIQQVVRGDSAAYFCASSPTAPGLAGISSYNEQFFGPGTRLTVL.

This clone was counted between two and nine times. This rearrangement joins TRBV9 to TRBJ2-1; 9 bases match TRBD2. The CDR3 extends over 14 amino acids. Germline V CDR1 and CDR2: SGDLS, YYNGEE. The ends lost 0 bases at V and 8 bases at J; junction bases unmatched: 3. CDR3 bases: TGTGCCAGCAGCGTAGGGGGACTAGCTGATGAGCAGTTCTTC. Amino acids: CASSVGGLADEQFF.

CDR3 bases: TGTGCCAGCAGTCAACTAGCGCAGAACACCGGGGAGCTGTTTTTT. Protein: CASSQLAQNTGELFF. The rearrangement joins TRBV2 to TRBJ2-2; 7 nucleotides align to TRBD2. The CDR3 consists of 15 residues. CDR1 SNHLY and CDR2 FYNNEI come from the germline V gene. V was pared by 5 bases and J by 1 base, with 4 bases of the junction left unmatched. Together with reference TRBV2 and TRBJ2-2, the CDR3 gives the full variable domain: EPEVTQTPSHQVTQMGQEVILRCVPISNHLYFYWYRQILGQKVEFLVSFYNNEISEKSEIFDDQFSVERPDGSNFTLKIRSTKLEDSAMYFCASSQLAQNTGELFFGEGSRLTVL.

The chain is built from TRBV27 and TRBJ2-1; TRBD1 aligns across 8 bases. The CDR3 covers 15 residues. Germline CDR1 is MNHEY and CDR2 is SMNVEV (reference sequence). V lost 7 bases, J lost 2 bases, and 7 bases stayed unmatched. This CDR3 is CASTTDRGPYNEQFF. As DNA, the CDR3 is TGTGCCAGCACCACAGACAGGGGTCCCTACAATGAGCAGTTCTTC.

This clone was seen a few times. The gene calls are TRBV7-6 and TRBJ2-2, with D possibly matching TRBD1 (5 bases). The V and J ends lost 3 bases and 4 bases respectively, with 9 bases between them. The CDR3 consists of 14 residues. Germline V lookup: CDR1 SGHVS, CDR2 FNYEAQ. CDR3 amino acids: CASSFGQPTGELFF. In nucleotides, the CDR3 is TGTGCCAGCAGCTTCGGACAACCCACCGGGGAGCTGTTTTTT.

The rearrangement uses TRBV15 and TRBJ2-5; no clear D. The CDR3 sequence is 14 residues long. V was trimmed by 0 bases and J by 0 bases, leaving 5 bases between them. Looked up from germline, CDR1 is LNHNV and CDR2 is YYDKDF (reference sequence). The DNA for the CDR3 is TGTGCCACCAGCAGAGATGCGTACCAAGAGACCCAGTACTTC. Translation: CATSRDAYQETQYF.

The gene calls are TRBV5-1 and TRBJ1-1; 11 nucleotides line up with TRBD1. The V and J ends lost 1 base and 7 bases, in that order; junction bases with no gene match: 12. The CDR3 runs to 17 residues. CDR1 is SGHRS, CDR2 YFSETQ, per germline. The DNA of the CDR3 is TGCGCCAGCAGCTTGAAACCGAGTGGACAGGGGGCGGGTGAAGCTTTCTTT. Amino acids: CASSLKPSGQGAGEAFF.